The T cell receptor beta chain under discussion was sequenced for a study of cytomegalovirus exposure and HLA in healthy donors. At the level of the study: The use of the same platform for the 120 or so validation repertoires and the roughly 700 first-cohort repertoires was reported by a later analysis.

The donors were members of the validation cohort, which comprised 100 to 150 subjects and was separate from the first cohort of more than 500 subjects. CDR1 and CDR2 from the germline V gene are SGHRS and YFSETQ. The CDR3 totals 13 residues. With 4 bases removed from V and 3 bases from J, the gap between germline ends came to 8 bases. Remarks on this clone: Its antigen is not known.

General observations from the study: The study recorded fewer than 200 TCR beta chains that were cytomegalovirus-associated.

Repertoires were generated with immunoSEQ multiplex PCR, while TCRdb's copy carries only in-frame clones and drops some. The sample has roughly 200,000 clones; roughly four fifths are singletons. Sequenced sample: PBMCs. The chain combines TRBV5-1 with TRBJ1-5; D not certain. The receptor comes from a woman under 30 in good health and CMV-seropositive. CDR3 nucleotides: TGCGCCAGCAGCCTAAGATCCAATCAGCCCCAGCATTTT. Translated: CASSLRSNQPQHF. The whole variable domain, remainder taken from reference TRBV5-1 and TRBJ1-5, is KAGVTQTPRYLIKTRGQQVTLSCSPISGHRSVSWYQQTPGQGLQFLFEYFSETQRNKGNFPGRFSGRQFSNSRSEMNVSTLELGDSALYLCASSLRSNQPQHFGDGTRLSIL.